This T cell receptor (beta chain) was obtained from a study of shared clonotypes between healthy human individuals. Generated by immunoSEQ multiplex PCR, the TCRdb table keeps only in-frame clones and is missing some. The profile covers more than 2 million clones, with roughly 95% appearing a single time and 0.85% to 1.2% taken by the ten largest. Germline V gene data show CDR1 as LNHDA and CDR2 as SQIVND (reference sequence). V lost 7 bases to trimming and J lost 5 bases, with 17 bases between them. This CDR3 region has 14 residues. It was CD45RO-negative cells, positively selected for CCR7, that made up naive CD8 cells, with terminally differentiated effector memory CD45RA+ cells excluded.

The chain is built from TRBV19 and TRBJ1-1; a weak D match, TRBD1 (5 bases). The clonotype originates from a man aged 18 to 29 in good health. The specimen sequenced was naive CD8+ T cells sorted from blood. CDR3 coding DNA: TGTGCCAGTACCCCCGGCGAGGGGCATACTGAAGCTTTCTTT. This encodes CASTPGEGHTEAFF.